The rows below give T cell receptor beta chains drawn from one sample of a study of blood T cell repertoires in COVID-19. Using immunoSEQ multiplex PCR, the repertoire was profiled, and TCRdb retains in-frame clones only, with some absent. This sample has about 160,000 clones, with under 85% found just once. The sequenced sample consisted of peripheral blood. All receptors derive from a man aged 80 or over with COVID-19, enrolled during active disease. The CDR3 runs from the conserved cysteine through the conserved F or W. The order of the fields is J gene, clone size, D gene, V gene, CDR3 DNA, CDR3 protein. A D gene is named only where the DNA matches it firmly. Clone size is given for some rows only: seen once, a few or many times, or a class if the clone is expanded.

J gene: TRBJ1-2
clone size: once
D gene: TRBD1
V gene: TRBV3-1/TRBV3-2
CDR3 DNA: TGTGCCAGCAGCCAACGACAGGGGGATGGCTACACCTTC
CDR3 protein: CASSQRQGDGYTF

J gene: TRBJ1-2
clone size: -
D gene: TRBD1
V gene: TRBV28
CDR3 DNA: TGTGCCAGGTACAGGGGTGGCTACACCTTC
CDR3 protein: CARYRGGYTF

J gene: TRBJ2-3
clone size: -
D gene: TRBD2
V gene: TRBV28
CDR3 DNA: TGTGCCAGCAGTTCATGGCGGGGGGCCACAGATACGCAGTATTTT
CDR3 protein: CASSSWRGATDTQYF

J gene: TRBJ1-5
clone size: -
D gene: -
V gene: TRBV2
CDR3 DNA: TGTGCCAGCAGTGAAGGGGGGCGGAATCAGCCCCAGCATTTT
CDR3 protein: CASSEGGRNQPQHF

J gene: TRBJ2-4
clone size: -
D gene: -
V gene: TRBV28
CDR3 DNA: TGTGCCAGCAGTTCGGGGGTCCCGGCTCCATACTTC
CDR3 protein: CASSSGVPAPYF

J gene: TRBJ2-7
clone size: -
D gene: TRBD1
V gene: TRBV5-6
CDR3 DNA: TGTGCCAGCAGCTGGACAGGGAGGGAGCAGTACTTC
CDR3 protein: CASSWTGREQYF

J gene: TRBJ1-1
clone size: -
D gene: TRBD1
V gene: TRBV18
CDR3 DNA: TGTGCCAGCTCACCAATGGGGACAGGCACGAACACTGAAGCTTTCTTT
CDR3 protein: CASSPMGTGTNTEAFF

J gene: TRBJ2-2
clone size: -
D gene: TRBD1
V gene: TRBV10-3
CDR3 DNA: TGTGCCATCAGTCCGGGACAGGGAGCCACCGGGGAGCTGTTTTTT
CDR3 protein: CAISPGQGATGELFF

J gene: TRBJ1-4
clone size: -
D gene: -
V gene: TRBV10-3
CDR3 DNA: TGTGCCATCAGTGCGTACAGGACGTTTGATGAAAAACTGTTTTTT
CDR3 protein: CAISAYRTFDEKLFF

J gene: TRBJ1-6
clone size: -
D gene: TRBD1
V gene: TRBV28
CDR3 DNA: TGTGCCAGCAGTTTCGGGACAGGGGTCAATTCACCCCTCCACTTT
CDR3 protein: CASSFGTGVNSPLHF

J gene: TRBJ1-1
clone size: -
D gene: -
V gene: TRBV6-1
CDR3 DNA: TGTGCCAGCAGTGAAGATTGGGGGGGCAAGGCTTTCTTT
CDR3 protein: CASSEDWGGKAFF

J gene: TRBJ2-7
clone size: -
D gene: TRBD2
V gene: TRBV6-6
CDR3 DNA: TGTGCCAGCAGTCAATCCTGGCAGCGGGGGGGCCGGGACGAGCAGTACTTC
CDR3 protein: CASSQSWQRGGRDEQYF

J gene: TRBJ1-2
clone size: -
D gene: -
V gene: TRBV2
CDR3 DNA: TGTGCCAGCAGTGAAGCGGCAGGGGTCGGCTACACCTTC
CDR3 protein: CASSEAAGVGYTF

J gene: TRBJ1-2
clone size: -
D gene: TRBD1
V gene: TRBV2
CDR3 DNA: TGTGCCAGCAGCTTACAGGGGATCTATGGCTACACCTTC
CDR3 protein: CASSLQGIYGYTF

J gene: TRBJ2-3
clone size: -
D gene: -
V gene: TRBV9
CDR3 DNA: TGTGCCAGCAGCGTAGGCAGGGGCACAGATACGCAGTATTTT
CDR3 protein: CASSVGRGTDTQYF

J gene: TRBJ2-7
clone size: -
D gene: TRBD1
V gene: TRBV5-4
CDR3 DNA: TGTGCCAGCAGCGACAGGGCTGGGGGCTCCTACGAGCAGTACTTC
CDR3 protein: CASSDRAGGSYEQYF

J gene: TRBJ2-3
clone size: -
D gene: -
V gene: TRBV5-4
CDR3 DNA: TGTGCCAGCAGCTTGGAATTCAGTTTCACAGATACGCAGTATTTT
CDR3 protein: CASSLEFSFTDTQYF

J gene: TRBJ1-6
clone size: -
D gene: TRBD1
V gene: TRBV11-1
CDR3 DNA: TGTGCCAGCAGCTTAGCGCGGACAGGGGGCTATAATTCACCCCTCCACTTT
CDR3 protein: CASSLARTGGYNSPLHF

J gene: TRBJ1-6
clone size: -
D gene: -
V gene: TRBV15
CDR3 DNA: TGTGCCACCAGACGGGGGGCTTATAATTCACCCCTCCACTTT
CDR3 protein: CATRRGAYNSPLHF

J gene: TRBJ2-1
clone size: -
D gene: TRBD1
V gene: TRBV5-4
CDR3 DNA: TGTGCCAGCAGCCCCGGGACAGGGGGAGTTGAGCAGTTCTTC
CDR3 protein: CASSPGTGGVEQFF

J gene: TRBJ2-6
clone size: -
D gene: -
V gene: TRBV6-5
CDR3 DNA: TGTGCCAGCAGTCAGCGCGCGGGGGCGCGGGTGGCTTTC
CDR3 protein: CASSQRAGARVAF

J gene: TRBJ1-2
clone size: -
D gene: -
V gene: TRBV6-5
CDR3 DNA: TGTGCCAGCACCTTGACAGGCGGCTATGGCTACACCTTC
CDR3 protein: CASTLTGGYGYTF

J gene: TRBJ2-3
clone size: -
D gene: -
V gene: TRBV5-4
CDR3 DNA: TGTGCCAGCAGCATTGGGACACCCAAGAGGACAGATACGCAGTATTTT
CDR3 protein: CASSIGTPKRTDTQYF

J gene: TRBJ2-7
clone size: once
D gene: TRBD1
V gene: TRBV3-1/TRBV3-2
CDR3 DNA: TGTGCCAGCAGCCCCGTGGGACAGGGGGTCGGCGACGAGCAGTACTTC
CDR3 protein: CASSPVGQGVGDEQYF

J gene: TRBJ1-4
clone size: few
D gene: -
V gene: TRBV29-1
CDR3 DNA: TGCAGCGTTGAAAACAGGGACGGGGAAAAACTGTTTTTT
CDR3 protein: CSVENRDGEKLFF